These 22 T cell receptor beta chains were all obtained from the same sample, sequenced in a study of blood T cell repertoires in COVID-19. Data came from immunoSEQ multiplex PCR; TCRdb stores just in-frame clones and leaves some out. The table includes roughly 200,000 clones, approximately 92% detected once. Sequenced material: PBMCs or T cells enriched from blood (not recorded which). The origin of the receptors is a woman in her forties with acute COVID-19.

V gene TRBV5-4 combines with J gene TRBJ1-4; 7 positions match TRBD1. Looked up from germline, CDR1 is SGHNT and CDR2 is YYREEE (reference sequence). V shed 4 bases, J shed 0 bases, and the junction held 6 bases outside the gene matches. This CDR3 region has 16 residues. The DNA of the CDR3 is TGTGCCAGCAGCCCCGGACAGGTCGCAACTAATGAAAAACTGTTTTTT. As protein: CASSPGQVATNEKLFF.

The genes are TRBV13 and TRBJ1-4; 7 bases are shared with TRBD1. Per germline, CDR1 PRHDT and CDR2 FYEKMQ (reference sequence). V dropped 4 bases and J dropped 8; count of bases not matched to a gene: 7. This CDR3 is built from 14 residues. CDR3 protein: CASSSTGLGEKLFF. DNA of the CDR3: TGTGCCAGCAGCTCGACAGGGCTAGGGGAAAAACTGTTTTTT. Supplemented by reference TRBV13 and TRBJ1-4, the full variable domain reads AAGVIQSPRHLIKEKRETATLKCYPIPRHDTVYWYQQGPGQDPQFLISFYEKMQSDKGSIPDRFSAQQFSDYHSELNMSSLELGDSALYFCASSSTGLGEKLFFGSGTQLSVL.

V usage is TRBV5-1 and J usage is TRBJ2-1; 13 bases fit TRBD2. The CDR3 runs to 16 residues. Germline V gene data show CDR1 as SGHRS and CDR2 as YFSETQ. V lost 4 bases, J lost 8 bases, and 9 bases stayed unmatched. The CDR3, as DNA: TGCGCCAGCAGCCCCACTAGCGGGGGGGCTTTACATGAGCAGTTCTTC. It specifies CASSPTSGGALHEQFF.

The genes are TRBV5-1 and TRBJ1-5, with a weak D call TRBD1 (5 bases). The CDR3 contains 15 residues. Germline V lookup: CDR1 SGHRS, CDR2 YFSETQ. V lost 4 bases and J 2 bases, leaving 13 bases between the germline ends. The CDR3 protein is CASSPTGGGNQPQHF. The CDR3 DNA reads TGCGCCAGCAGCCCGACGGGAGGGGGCAATCAGCCCCAGCATTTT. The whole variable domain, filled in from reference TRBV5-1 and TRBJ1-5, reads KAGVTQTPRYLIKTRGQQVTLSCSPISGHRSVSWYQQTPGQGLQFLFEYFSETQRNKGNFPGRFSGRQFSNSRSEMNVSTLELGDSALYLCASSPTGGGNQPQHFGDGTRLSIL.

V usage is TRBV3-1 (or the pseudogene TRBV3-2) and J usage is TRBJ2-7; D is possibly TRBD2 (5 bases). Germline CDR1 is LGHDT and CDR2 is YNNKEL (reference sequence). The V gene lost 0 bases and the J gene lost 4 bases, with 13 bases spanning the gap. CDR3 length equals 15 residues. CDR3 in DNA: TGTGCCAGCAGCCAAGACCGGGGTTTTCGATACGAGCAGTACTTC. It translates to CASSQDRGFRYEQYF.

V and J are TRBV3-1 (or the pseudogene TRBV3-2) and TRBJ2-2, with 10 bases lining up with TRBD2. The V segment lost 1 base and the J segment 2 bases; nucleotides outside the gene matches: 7. CDR3 length: 18 amino acids. CDR1 is LGHDT and CDR2 is YNNKEL in the germline V gene (reference sequence). The CDR3 here is CASSQGTSGAINTGELFF. CDR3 DNA sequence: TGTGCCAGCAGCCAAGGAACTAGCGGGGCTATTAACACCGGGGAGCTGTTTTTT.

The chain carries TRBV4-2 and TRBJ2-5; TRBD2 matches at 7 bases. The CDR3 has 17 residues. Germline assignment: CDR1 LGHNA and CDR2 YNFKEQ. Trimming at V came to 1 base and at J to 5 bases, leaving 13 bases not matched to a gene. DNA of the CDR3: TGTGCCAGCAGCCAAGGGGTTCGGACGGGGGGACGTGAGACCCAGTACTTC. This translates into CASSQGVRTGGRETQYF.

The chain combines TRBV3-1 (or the pseudogene TRBV3-2) with TRBJ2-1; 10 nucleotides align to TRBD2. With V trimmed by 0 bases and J by 4 bases, 15 bases remained unmatched. The CDR3 is made up of 20 amino acids. Germline CDR1 LGHDT, CDR2 YNNKEL (reference sequence). The CDR3 nucleotides read TGTGCCAGCAGCCAAGACCCTAAACCGGGACTAGCGTGGGTTTACAATGAGCAGTTCTTC. Its protein is CASSQDPKPGLAWVYNEQFF.

This clone was counted a few times. The chain employs TRBV6-2 or TRBV6-3 and TRBJ1-6; possibly TRBD1 for D (5 bases). Trimming took 6 bases from V and 7 from J, leaving 16 bases between them. CDR3 length: 15 amino acids. The germline gives CDR1 MNHEY, CDR2 SVGEGT. The CDR3 DNA reads as TGTGCCAGCAGCGGGGGACTGCTCTACAATTCACCCCTCCACTTT. It translates to CASSGGLLYNSPLHF.

The CDR3 region is CASSSQKLGGRGYTF. The DNA for the CDR3 is TGTGCCAGCAGCTCTCAAAAACTAGGCGGCCGGGGCTACACCTTC. The J gene is TRBJ1-2, the V gene TRBV2, with D uncertain. There are 15 residues in the CDR3. CDR1 is SNHLY and CDR2 is FYNNEI in the germline V gene. V was trimmed by 6 bases and J by 8 bases, leaving 22 bases between them.

The chain joins TRBV13 to TRBJ1-6, with unresolved D. The V end lost 3 bases, the J end lost 0 bases, and 6 bases lay between the germline ends. Germline CDR1 is PRHDT and CDR2 is FYEKMQ (reference sequence). This CDR3 is 15 amino acids long. The CDR3 sequence is CASSFASSYNSPLHF. The CDR3 DNA follows: TGTGCCAGCAGCTTCGCCAGCTCCTATAATTCACCCCTCCACTTT. Full variable domain (outside the CDR3, taken from reference TRBV13 and TRBJ1-6): AAGVIQSPRHLIKEKRETATLKCYPIPRHDTVYWYQQGPGQDPQFLISFYEKMQSDKGSIPDRFSAQQFSDYHSELNMSSLELGDSALYFCASSFASSYNSPLHFGNGTRLTVT.

This clone was counted a single time. The V call is TRBV28, the J call TRBJ2-7; a possible D gene is TRBD2 (6 bases). CDR3 length: 16 amino acids. CDR1 is MDHEN and CDR2 is SYDVKM in the germline V gene. The V end lost 5 bases, the J end lost 5 bases, and 22 bases lay between the germline ends. CDR3 nucleotide sequence: TGTGCCAGCAGTACCTGGGGCGGCGGGATAGGCCACGAGCAGTACTTC. Translated: CASSTWGGGIGHEQYF.

CDR3 amino acids: CASSQDEALAKNIQYF. CDR3 sequence (DNA): TGCGCCAGCAGCCAAGATGAAGCACTAGCCAAAAACATTCAGTACTTC. This chain connects TRBV4-1 to TRBJ2-4; unclear D gene. The germline gives CDR1 MGHRA, CDR2 YSYEKL. The V and J ends lost 0 bases and 0 bases respectively, with 9 bases between them. This CDR3 has 16 amino acids.

The chain couples TRBV30 to TRBJ1-1; TRBD1 aligns across 11 bases. CDR1 is GTSNPN and CDR2 is SVGIG in the germline V gene (reference sequence). The CDR3 has 13 amino acids. After removal of 4 bases from V and 5 bases from J, the junction contained 3 bases not matched to a gene. CDR3 DNA sequence: TGTGCCTGGATGGACAGGGGGCGAACTGAAGCTTTCTTT. Encoded protein: CAWMDRGRTEAFF.

The V and J genes are TRBV7-9 and TRBJ1-5; no definite D call. The ends were cut back, 1 base at V and 5 bases at J, with 21 bases in the middle. The CDR3 spans 18 residues. The V gene's germline CDR1 is SEHNR and CDR2 FQNEAQ (reference sequence). The CDR3 loop reads CASSLVPRLPGRDQPQHF. CDR3 in DNA: TGTGCCAGCAGCTTAGTCCCCCGCCTCCCGGGTCGGGATCAGCCCCAGCATTTT. The variable domain in full, with the rest retrieved from reference TRBV7-9 and TRBJ1-5, is DTGVSQNPRHKITKRGQNVTFRCDPISEHNRLYWYRQTLGQGPEFLTYFQNEAQLEKSRLLSDRFSAERPKGSFSTLEIQRTEQGDSAMYLCASSLVPRLPGRDQPQHFGDGTRLSIL.

This chain uses TRBV4-2 with TRBJ2-1, with D possibly being TRBD2 (6 bases). From germline, CDR1 is LGHNA and CDR2 YNFKEQ. V lost 0 bases and J lost 5, with 14 bases in between. The CDR3 totals 16 residues. DNA for the CDR3: TGTGCCAGCAGCCAAGAAGTGGCTAGCGCAGACAATGAGCAGTTCTTC. Amino acid sequence: CASSQEVASADNEQFF.

The CDR3 loop reads CASSQNQETQYF. For the CDR3, the DNA is TGTGCCAGCAGTCAGAACCAAGAGACCCAGTACTTC. The V call is TRBV12-3 or TRBV12-4, the J call TRBJ2-5; no definite D call. CDR3 length equals 12 residues. The V and J ends lost 5 bases and 0 bases respectively, with 4 bases between them.

This rearrangement joins TRBV4-2 to TRBJ2-1; 7 bases align to TRBD1. Germline CDR1 is LGHNA and CDR2 is YNFKEQ. The CDR3 totals 15 residues. V shed 0 bases and J 6 bases; nucleotides not matched to a gene: 5. CDR3 in DNA: TGTGCCAGCAGCCAAGATTGGGGGACAGTCAATGAGCAGTTCTTC. The encoded protein is CASSQDWGTVNEQFF.

This rearrangement joins TRBV4-3 to TRBJ1-6; TRBD1 agrees at 7 bases. Germline loops: CDR1 LGHNA, CDR2 YSLEER. Trimming took 0 bases from V and 7 from J; bases not matched to a gene: 18. The CDR3 sequence is 20 residues long. The CDR3 reads CASSQERGQTSRTYNSPLHF. The CDR3 coding sequence is TGCGCCAGCAGCCAAGAACGGGGACAGACCTCAAGAACTTACAATTCACCCCTCCACTTT.

This chain uses TRBV28 with TRBJ1-4; TRBD1 aligns across 8 bases. Unmatched junction bases numbered 11, after V lost 11 bases and J lost 0 bases. The CDR3 consists of 16 residues. CDR1 is MDHEN and CDR2 is SYDVKM in the germline V gene. The CDR3 region is CAGLQGGLATNEKLFF. The CDR3 DNA reads as TGTGCCGGACTACAGGGGGGGCTAGCAACTAATGAAAAACTGTTTTTT.

A single count supports this clone. An end of the junction does not agree with germline; a read error may underlie this. This chain links TRBV18 with TRBJ2-2; TRBD1 is a possible D gene (6 bases). This CDR3 region has 16 residues. From germline, CDR1 is KGHSH and CDR2 LQKENI. CDR3 nucleotides: TGTGCCAGCTCACCACGGTGGGGGCAGAACACCGGGAAGCTGTTTTTT. Translated: CASSPRWGQNTGKLFF.

V and J are TRBV29-1 and TRBJ2-3, with 8 positions matching TRBD2. The CDR3 totals 16 residues. Germline loops: CDR1 SQVTM, CDR2 ANQGSEA. V lost 8 bases, J lost 1 base, and 14 bases stayed unmatched. CDR3 sequence: CSIKPIAGLGTDTQYF. In DNA form, the CDR3 reads TGCAGCATAAAACCCATAGCGGGGTTGGGCACAGATACGCAGTATTTT.